The clone carrying this T cell receptor (beta chain) was found a few times. Antigen unknown. The data originate from a study of human T cells and chemical hapten exposure. As for the study in general: Skin on the upper inner arm, approximately 2 cm by approximately 2 cm in size, was sensitized with 2% DPC. It was small differences in pooled library volume that mainly caused per-sample TCR yields to vary. Patch tests of 0.01% DPC on the upper back were read at 6 days. Overall study findings and caveats: There was a positive correlation between PT1 expanded TCR counts and patch test score.

TCRdb reprocessed the RACE reads with MiXCR, giving one entry per CDR3 protein. Among about 82,000 distinct CDR3 sequences listed, 13% were seen once. This CDR3 region has 14 residues. Trimming took 5 bases from V and 4 from J, leaving 14 bases between them. Per the germline V gene, CDR1 is MNHNY and CDR2 is SVGAGI (reference sequence). Time point given: patch test 3, about 24 weeks after DPC sensitization. Treatment here: therapeutic diphenylcyclopropenone sensitization with weekly scalp DPC. The V gene is TRBV6-6, the J gene TRBJ1-2; D is uncertain. Material: whole blood, obtained in connection with sensitization to the hapten diphenylcyclopropenone (DPC). This TCR was recovered from a woman aged 45 to 65 with alopecia areata. Some clones in this sample may be carry-over from other donors' samples. Here the CDR3 reads CASSGEIQSYGYTF. The CDR3 coding sequence is TGTGCCAGCAGTGGGGAAATTCAGAGCTATGGCTACACCTTC.